The entry that follows covers one T cell receptor beta chain sequence. Its antigen remains unidentified. The sample holds no much larger clone one base away, and base qualities are not on file. This specimen belongs to a study of cytomegalovirus exposure and HLA in healthy donors (TCRdb year 2017). Regarding the study in general: An earlier analysis of some 550 of the donors reported about 250 Gb of sequence data and around 110 million unique TCR beta sequences from 150 million to 200 million T cells. An early release that covered around 590 HLA-typed donors contained around 330 gigabases of sequencing data and roughly 84 million unique TCR sequences. Of the approximately 400 genotyped donors, 81% fell in the genetic ancestry cluster associated with self-reported Caucasian donors. The aim of the study was to test whether cataloging public T cell receptors could identify signatures of past pathogen exposure. The study used immunosequencing to profile the T cell repertoires of approximately 640 subjects and linked those repertoires to cytomegalovirus serostatus. Besides the first cohort of about 730 subjects, a separate validation cohort made up of 90 to 150 different subjects was used. The study combined high-throughput TCR immunosequencing, statistical association of individual TCRs with disease status, and machine learning to predict cytomegalovirus infection status. In a later analysis, previously published TCR beta repertoires from more than 500 donors were re-analyzed and high-resolution HLA genotyping was added so that TCR occurrence patterns could be studied. In the later analysis, no new phenotypic data were used to find candidate immune exposures; instead, reliance was placed on TCR beta sequences and their occurrence across donors. An earlier analysis of approximately 630 of the donors applied high-throughput TCR beta sequencing to assess whether each TCR beta V gene segment acted as functional or pseudogenic. Donor age, sex, ethnicity and CMV serostatus were compiled alongside the repertoire data. A later genetic analysis took genome-wide SNP genotypes for about three fifths of the roughly 670 donors and used that subset as a discovery cohort. Every repertoire in the discovery cohort had been generated on one and the same sequencing platform. Both class I and class II loci were covered by HLA typing, at four-digit resolution. Typing coverage varied by locus: roughly 620-640 donors for A, B, C, DRB1 and DQB1; more than 500 for DQA1; 606 for DPA1; 450 to 480 for DPB1. Five DR-DQ haplotypes were treated as single units for association and clustering because of strong linkage in the cohort. Across around 400 genotyped donors of the cohort, an average of about 220,000 unique TCR beta nucleotide sequences per donor were sequenced, and 15% to 20% of those sequences were non-productive.

CDR1 and CDR2 are drawn from the germline V gene (reference sequence): LNHDA, SQIVND. V trim: 4 bases; J trim: 2 bases; unmatched bases: 3. The CDR3, from cysteine to phenylalanine, totals 15 residues. Only the CDR3 portion is preserved as DNA: 45 bases, with reading frame beginning at the first base. Libraries were prepared through the immunoSEQ multiplex PCR assay. A mixture of 60 forward primers for TCR Vbeta segments and 13 reverse primers for TCR Jbeta segments was used in the multiplex PCR. Amplification of the CDR3 region of rearranged TCR beta genes was performed with a multiplex PCR assay on genomic DNA. On the Illumina HiSeq System, the amplified TCR beta libraries were sequenced as 87-base-pair reads. The study's own analysis went as follows. Across the 500 to 850 repertoires, a later analysis counted roughly 77 million unique TCR beta chains, 9.5 million to 12 million of which were shared by at least two donors. Raw reads were error-corrected and collapsed into unique sequences with a nearest-neighbor algorithm that merged closely related sequences to remove PCR and sequencing errors. V, D and J gene segments were assigned by aligning CDR3 sequences to IMGT reference sequences. Each retained sequence needed at least a six-nucleotide match to both a V gene segment and a J gene segment. A rearrangement counted as productive if the CDR3 had no stop codons and remained in frame with V and J, and every other rearrangement counted as non-productive. CDR3 was defined according to IMGT convention as the region running from the second conserved V-encoded cysteine to the conserved J-encoded phenylalanine. In an earlier analysis of approximately 590 of the donors, sequences lacking an unambiguous match to a single V gene segment were excluded. In an earlier analysis of approximately 590 of the donors, a V segment was called functional when productive rearrangements were above 56.7%, and segregating when the standard deviation between donors exceeded 5%. A statistical classification framework was built to diagnose cytomegalovirus status from the catalog of TCR beta chain sequences. A later analysis assigned V and J genes by comparing TCR nucleotide sequences with IMGT/GENE-DB human TR gene sequences. A later analysis assigned CDR3 sequences and most-parsimonious VDJ recombination scenarios with the TCRdist pipeline. In a later analysis, each TCR beta chain was defined by its CDR3 amino acid sequence together with its V-gene family, and reads without a unique V-gene family were excluded. A later analysis removed 450 to 600 highly shared, low-generation-probability nucleotide sequences to deal with suspected cross-contamination and a sequencing artifact. A later analysis calculated a clonal expansion index for each public chain from normalized within-repertoire ranks of inferred template counts. In a later analysis, generation probabilities were computed using a VDJ recombination model fitted to out-of-frame rearrangements, and the results were checked against IGoR. In a later analysis, hypergeometric tests were used to score TCR-TCR, TCR-HLA and TCR-CMV co-occurrence, with a repertoire-size bias correction applied to TCR pairs. In a later analysis, false discovery rates were estimated by permuting HLA or CMV assignments 20 times. In a later analysis, co-occurring TCRs were grouped using DBSCAN, with TCRdist sequence similarity added in when clustering inside HLA-allele-positive subsets. Repertoires with fewer than 30,000 or more than 120,000 public chains, plus five repertoires with anomalous nucleotide sharing, were excluded from co-occurrence clustering. As stored in TCRdb, this immuneACCESS dataset retains in-frame rearrangements with V and J assigned. A fraction of the clones does not appear; measured against another copy, unresolved V genes explain less than half of the discrepancy, and the remainder lacks a known reason. From that table come the V and J calls and clone size; the DNA was used to work out D and trimming. The table for this sample lists 150,000 to 170,000 clones; roughly three quarters of them were counted only once. The ten most abundant clones make up approximately 8% of the sample.

The cohort was made up of 650 to 700 healthy bone marrow donors. Cohort members were all nominally healthy when sampled, although unrecorded immune exposures were likely present. The donor was CMV seropositive and belonged to the group of 250 to 300 seropositive cohort members. Every donor gave a peripheral blood sample, and the peripheral blood mononuclear cells from that sample were used for TCR beta sequencing. The Qiagen DNeasy Blood Extraction Kit was used to extract genomic DNA from the blood cell samples. Findings and caveats that apply to the study as a whole: In an earlier analysis of several hundred of the donors, most TCR beta V segments were observed in productive rearrangements about 90% or about 30% of the time, broadly matching IMGT annotations. Most TCR sequences were observed very rarely across donors, whereas some public TCRs were present in many individuals. At a false discovery rate of 0.05, a later analysis linked some 17,000 TCR beta sequences to specific HLA alleles. A further reported finding was that TCR beta sequences accurately predicted the HLA-A and HLA-B alleles for most subjects in the first cohort. Because some donors lacked HLA typing at each locus, the association tests relied only on the typed subset. A later analysis found that HLA-associated TCR beta chains were more clonally expanded and had lower generation probabilities than equally common non-associated chains. A group of highly shared sequence variants was considered likely to be a technical artifact of the sequencing pipeline. The classifier was reported to diagnose cytomegalovirus status with high specificity and sensitivity in both the original and validation cohorts. Because the 87-base-pair reads could not distinguish some IMGT-functional V segments, including TRBV6-2 and TRBV6-3, those segments were excluded. For the cohort, immune exposure information was limited to CMV serostatus. According to a later analysis, TCR association rates differed among HLA loci, with DRB1 alleles showing the most associated TCRs and HLA-C alleles showing the fewest. When HLA alleles, especially DR and DQ, strongly co-occurred, attributing TCR associations to individual alleles was difficult. In a later genetic analysis, a missense DCLRE1C variant was associated with V-gene and J-gene trimming of TCR beta chains, and the association was replicated in an independent cohort. Several of the top co-occurrence clusters appeared to be linked to parvovirus B19, influenza, CMV and Epstein-Barr virus, according to a later analysis. Sequencing depth was assumed to be roughly uniform across donors in the presence/absence analyses, though that assumption may not hold. The authors suggested that the approach could potentially be extended to other disease states and immunological phenotypes. Because counts were too low, under 20 rarely observed V segments, including chromosome 9 orphons, were left out of the earlier analysis of several hundred of the donors. A total of 150 to 200 TCR beta chains were listed by the study as associated with cytomegalovirus. A later analysis found that most CMV-associated TCR beta chains appeared HLA-restricted, with HLA associations seemingly driven largely by CMV exposure. Linkage disequilibrium might explain the correlated functional status among segregating V segments, but an unknown experimental factor could not be excluded. According to a later genetic analysis, donors in an Asian-associated ancestry cluster had fewer N-insertions in productive TCRs than the approximately 630-donor mean. In this cohort, only TCR beta chains were sequenced, and detectable features were limited by the absence of alpha or paired-chain data. Three of the identified cytomegalovirus-associated TCR beta chains were confirmed in vitro to be specific for cytomegalovirus antigens.

The specimen sequenced was PBMCs. The rearranged segments are TRBV19 and TRBJ2-1, with 9 bases aligning to TRBD1. The TCR originated in a man aged 30 to 45 in good health and CMV-seropositive. The CDR3 protein sequence reads: CASSRGQGPYNEQFF. The nucleotide sequence reads TGTGCCAGTAGTAGGGGACAGGGACCCTACAATGAGCAGTTCTTC.